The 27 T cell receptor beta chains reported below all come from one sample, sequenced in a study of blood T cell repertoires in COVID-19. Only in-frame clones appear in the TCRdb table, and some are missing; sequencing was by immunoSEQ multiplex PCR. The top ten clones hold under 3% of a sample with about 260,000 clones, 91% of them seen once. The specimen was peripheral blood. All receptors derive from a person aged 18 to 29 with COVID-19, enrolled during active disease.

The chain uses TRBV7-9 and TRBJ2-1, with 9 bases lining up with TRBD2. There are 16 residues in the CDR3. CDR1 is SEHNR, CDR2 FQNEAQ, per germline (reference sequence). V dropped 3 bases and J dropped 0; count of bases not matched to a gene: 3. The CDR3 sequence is CASSFSAGGSYNEQFF. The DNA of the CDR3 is TGTGCCAGCAGCTTTTCAGCGGGGGGCTCCTACAATGAGCAGTTCTTC.

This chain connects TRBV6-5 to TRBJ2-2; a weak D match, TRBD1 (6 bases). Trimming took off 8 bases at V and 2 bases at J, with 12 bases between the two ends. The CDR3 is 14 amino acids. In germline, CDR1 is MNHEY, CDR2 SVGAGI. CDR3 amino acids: CASRTGYNTGELFF. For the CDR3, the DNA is TGTGCCAGCCGTACAGGGTACAACACCGGGGAGCTGTTTTTT.

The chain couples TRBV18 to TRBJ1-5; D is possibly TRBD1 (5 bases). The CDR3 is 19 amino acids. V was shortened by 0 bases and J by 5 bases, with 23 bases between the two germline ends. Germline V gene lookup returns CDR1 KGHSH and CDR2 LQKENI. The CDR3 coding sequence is TGTGCCAGCTCACCACCGGATTCCCGGTGTCGGACAACCGATCAGCCCCAGCATTTT. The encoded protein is CASSPPDSRCRTTDQPQHF.

CDR3 nucleotides: TGTGCCAGCAGTTTTGAGCGACAGCCCCAGCATTTT. It encodes CASSFERQPQHF. The chain links TRBV12-3 or TRBV12-4 to TRBJ1-5; D not resolved. There are 12 residues in the CDR3. V shed 3 bases and J shed 7 bases, with 7 bases lying between them.

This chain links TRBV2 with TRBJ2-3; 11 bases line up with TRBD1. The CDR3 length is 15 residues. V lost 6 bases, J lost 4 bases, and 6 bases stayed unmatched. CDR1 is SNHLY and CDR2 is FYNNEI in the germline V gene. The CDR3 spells CASRDRTGGADTQYF. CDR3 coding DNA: TGTGCCAGCAGGGACCGGACAGGGGGCGCAGATACGCAGTATTTT.

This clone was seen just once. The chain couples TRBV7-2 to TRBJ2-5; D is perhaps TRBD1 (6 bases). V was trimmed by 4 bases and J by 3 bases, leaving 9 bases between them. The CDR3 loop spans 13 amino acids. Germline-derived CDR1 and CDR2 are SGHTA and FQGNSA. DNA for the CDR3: TGTGCCAGCAGCTATGGACAGAAAGAGACCCAGTACTTC. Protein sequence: CASSYGQKETQYF.

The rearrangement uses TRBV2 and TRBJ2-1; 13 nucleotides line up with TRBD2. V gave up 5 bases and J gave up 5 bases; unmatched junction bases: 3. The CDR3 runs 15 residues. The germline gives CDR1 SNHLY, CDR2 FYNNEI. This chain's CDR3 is CASSLGLAGNNEQFF. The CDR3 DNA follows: TGTGCCAGCAGTTTGGGACTAGCGGGGAACAATGAGCAGTTCTTC.

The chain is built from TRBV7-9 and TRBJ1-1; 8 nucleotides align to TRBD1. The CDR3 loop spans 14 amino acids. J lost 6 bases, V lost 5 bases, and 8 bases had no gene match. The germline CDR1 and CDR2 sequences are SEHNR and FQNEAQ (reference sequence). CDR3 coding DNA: TGTGCCAGCAGCCCAGAGACAGGGGCTCCTGAAGCTTTCTTT. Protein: CASSPETGAPEAFF.

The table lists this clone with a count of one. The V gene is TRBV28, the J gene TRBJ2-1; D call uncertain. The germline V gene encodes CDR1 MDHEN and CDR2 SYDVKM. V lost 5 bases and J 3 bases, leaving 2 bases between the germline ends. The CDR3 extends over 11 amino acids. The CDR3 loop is CASSLYNEQFF. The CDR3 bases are TGTGCCAGCAGTCTCTACAATGAGCAGTTCTTC.

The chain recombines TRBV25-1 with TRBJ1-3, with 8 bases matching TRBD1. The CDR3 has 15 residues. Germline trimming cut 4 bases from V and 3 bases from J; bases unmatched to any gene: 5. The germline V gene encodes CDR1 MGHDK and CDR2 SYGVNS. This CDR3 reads CASSVQGALGNTIYF. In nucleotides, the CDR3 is TGTGCCAGCAGTGTCCAGGGGGCGCTTGGAAACACCATATATTTT.

The CDR3 bases are TGTGCCAGCTCTGCGGGAGGGGCTATCTATGGCTACACCTTC. Its translation: CASSAGGAIYGYTF. The genes are TRBV19 and TRBJ1-2; tentatively, D is TRBD1 (5 bases). Looked up from germline, CDR1 is LNHDA and CDR2 is SQIVND (reference sequence). V lost 9 bases to trimming and J lost 4 bases, with 18 bases between them. CDR3 length equals 14 residues.

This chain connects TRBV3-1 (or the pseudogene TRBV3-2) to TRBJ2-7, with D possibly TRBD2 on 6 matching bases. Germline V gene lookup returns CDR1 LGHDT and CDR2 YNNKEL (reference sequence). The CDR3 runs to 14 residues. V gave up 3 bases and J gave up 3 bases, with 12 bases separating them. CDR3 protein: CASSQRTTLYEQYF. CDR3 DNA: TGTGCCAGCAGCCAGAGGACTACTCTCTACGAGCAGTACTTC.

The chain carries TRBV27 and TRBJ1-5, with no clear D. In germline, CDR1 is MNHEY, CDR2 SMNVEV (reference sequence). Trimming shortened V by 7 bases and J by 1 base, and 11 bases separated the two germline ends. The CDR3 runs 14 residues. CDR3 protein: CASTRERSNQPQHF. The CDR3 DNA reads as TGTGCCAGCACTCGAGAACGGAGCAATCAGCCCCAGCATTTT.

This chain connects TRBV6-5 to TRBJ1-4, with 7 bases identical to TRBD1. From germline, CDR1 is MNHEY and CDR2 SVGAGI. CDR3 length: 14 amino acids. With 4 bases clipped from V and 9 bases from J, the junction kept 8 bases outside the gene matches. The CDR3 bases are TGTGCCAGCAGTTCCGGACAGGACGGGAAAAAACTGTTTTTT. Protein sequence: CASSSGQDGKKLFF.

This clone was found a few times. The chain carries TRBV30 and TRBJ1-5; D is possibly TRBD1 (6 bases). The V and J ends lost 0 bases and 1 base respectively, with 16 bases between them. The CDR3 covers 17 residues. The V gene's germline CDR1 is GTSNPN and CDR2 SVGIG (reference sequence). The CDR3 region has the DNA TGTGCCTGGAGTGTAACGCTCCGGACAGCGAGCAATCAGCCCCAGCATTTT. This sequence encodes CAWSVTLRTASNQPQHF.

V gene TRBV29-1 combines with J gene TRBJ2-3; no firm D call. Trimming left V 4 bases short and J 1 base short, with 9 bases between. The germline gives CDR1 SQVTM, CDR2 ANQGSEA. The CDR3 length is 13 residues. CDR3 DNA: TGCAGCGTTGGGTCTTCGGGCACAGATACGCAGTATTTT. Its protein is CSVGSSGTDTQYF.

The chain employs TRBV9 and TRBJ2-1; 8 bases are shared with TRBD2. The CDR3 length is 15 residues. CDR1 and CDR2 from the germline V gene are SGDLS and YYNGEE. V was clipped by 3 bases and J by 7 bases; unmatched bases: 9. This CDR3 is CASSDKAGGRNEQFF. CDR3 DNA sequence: TGTGCCAGCAGCGACAAGGCGGGAGGTAGGAATGAGCAGTTCTTC.

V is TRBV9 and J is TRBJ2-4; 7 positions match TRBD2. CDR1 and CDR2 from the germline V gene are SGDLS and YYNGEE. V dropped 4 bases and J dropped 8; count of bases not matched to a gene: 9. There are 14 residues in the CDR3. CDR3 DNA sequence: TGTGCCAGCAGCACAGGACGGGGGGACGACATTCAGTACTTC. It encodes CASSTGRGDDIQYF.

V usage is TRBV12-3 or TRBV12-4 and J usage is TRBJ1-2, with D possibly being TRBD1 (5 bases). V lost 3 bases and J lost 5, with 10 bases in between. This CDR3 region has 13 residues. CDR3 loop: CASSFRGGYGYTF. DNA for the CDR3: TGTGCCAGCAGTTTTAGGGGAGGATATGGCTACACCTTC.

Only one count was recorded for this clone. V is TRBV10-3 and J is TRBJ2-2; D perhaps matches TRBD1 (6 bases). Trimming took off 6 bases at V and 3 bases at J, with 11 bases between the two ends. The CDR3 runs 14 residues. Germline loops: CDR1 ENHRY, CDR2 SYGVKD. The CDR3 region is CAIRQGRDTGELFF. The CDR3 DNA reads TGTGCCATCAGACAGGGTCGGGACACCGGGGAGCTGTTTTTT.

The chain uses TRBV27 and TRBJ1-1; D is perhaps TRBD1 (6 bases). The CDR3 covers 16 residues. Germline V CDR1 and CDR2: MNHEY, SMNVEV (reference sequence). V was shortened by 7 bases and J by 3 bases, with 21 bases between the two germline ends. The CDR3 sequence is CASNPGDRSFHTEAFF. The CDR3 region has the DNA TGTGCCAGCAACCCCGGAGACAGGTCGTTTCACACTGAAGCTTTCTTT.

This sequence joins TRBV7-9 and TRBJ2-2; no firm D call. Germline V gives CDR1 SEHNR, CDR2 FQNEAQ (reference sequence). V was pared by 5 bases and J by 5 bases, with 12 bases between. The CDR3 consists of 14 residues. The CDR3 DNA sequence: TGTGCCAGCAGCCCCCCGTTCCCGACCGGGGAGCTGTTTTTT. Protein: CASSPPFPTGELFF.

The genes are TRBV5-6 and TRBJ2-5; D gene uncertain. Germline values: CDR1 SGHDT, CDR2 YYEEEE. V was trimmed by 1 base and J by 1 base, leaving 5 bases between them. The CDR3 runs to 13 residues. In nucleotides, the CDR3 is TGTGCCAGCAGCTTGATCAGCCAAGAGACCCAGTACTTC. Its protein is CASSLISQETQYF.

CDR3 sequence: CASSQLAGVETQYF. In nucleotides, the CDR3 is TGTGCCAGCAGCCAACTAGCGGGAGTGGAGACCCAGTACTTC. The V gene is TRBV3-1 (or the pseudogene TRBV3-2), the J gene TRBJ2-5, with 10 bases identical to TRBD2. The V segment lost 2 bases and the J segment 5 bases; nucleotides outside the gene matches: 2. From germline, CDR1 is LGHDT and CDR2 YNNKEL (reference sequence). This CDR3 is 14 amino acids long.

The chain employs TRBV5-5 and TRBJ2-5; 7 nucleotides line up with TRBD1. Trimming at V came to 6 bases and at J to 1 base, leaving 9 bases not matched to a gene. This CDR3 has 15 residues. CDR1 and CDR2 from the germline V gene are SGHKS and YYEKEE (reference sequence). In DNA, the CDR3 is TGTGCCAGCACAGACGACAGGGATATCCAAGAGACCCAGTACTTC. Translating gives CASTDDRDIQETQYF. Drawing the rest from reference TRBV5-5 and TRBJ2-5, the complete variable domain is DAGVTQSPTHLIKTRGQQVTLRCSPISGHKSVSWYQQVLGQGPQFIFQYYEKEERGRGNFPDRFSARQFPNYSSELNVNALLLGDSALYLCASTDDRDIQETQYFGPGTRLLVL.

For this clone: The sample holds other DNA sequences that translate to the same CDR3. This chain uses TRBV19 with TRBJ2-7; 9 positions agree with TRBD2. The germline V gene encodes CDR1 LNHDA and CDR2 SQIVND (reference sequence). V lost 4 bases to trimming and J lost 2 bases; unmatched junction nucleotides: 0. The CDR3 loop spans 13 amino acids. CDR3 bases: TGTGCCAGTAGTAGCGGGAGGGCCTACGAGCAGTACTTC. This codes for CASSSGRAYEQYF.

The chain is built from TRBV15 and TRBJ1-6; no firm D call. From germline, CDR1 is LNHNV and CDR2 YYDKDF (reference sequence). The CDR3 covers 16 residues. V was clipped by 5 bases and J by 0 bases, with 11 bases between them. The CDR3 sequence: CATSPSWSSYNSPLHF. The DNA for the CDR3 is TGTGCCACCAGCCCTTCGTGGAGCTCCTATAATTCACCCCTCCACTTT.